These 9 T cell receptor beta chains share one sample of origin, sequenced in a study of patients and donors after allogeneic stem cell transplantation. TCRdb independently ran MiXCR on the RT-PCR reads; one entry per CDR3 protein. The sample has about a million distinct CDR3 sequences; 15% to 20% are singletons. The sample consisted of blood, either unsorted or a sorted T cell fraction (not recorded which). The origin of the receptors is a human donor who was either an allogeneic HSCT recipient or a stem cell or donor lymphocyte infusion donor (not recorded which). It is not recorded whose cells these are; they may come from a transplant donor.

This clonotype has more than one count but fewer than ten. The CDR3 DNA reads as TGTGCCAGCAAAACTCAAGGGACAGCTCATGAGCAGTTCTTC. This codes for CASKTQGTAHEQFF. This chain uses TRBV27 with TRBJ2-1; 7 bases fit TRBD1. Germline V CDR1 and CDR2: MNHEY, SMNVEV (reference sequence). The V segment lost 7 bases and the J segment 8 bases; nucleotides outside the gene matches: 11. The CDR3 runs 14 residues.

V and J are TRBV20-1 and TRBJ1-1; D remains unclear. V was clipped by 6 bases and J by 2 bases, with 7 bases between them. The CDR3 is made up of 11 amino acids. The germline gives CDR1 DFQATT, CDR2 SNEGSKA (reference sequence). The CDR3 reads CSAWSNTEAFF. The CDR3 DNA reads TGCAGTGCGTGGAGCAACACTGAAGCTTTCTTT.

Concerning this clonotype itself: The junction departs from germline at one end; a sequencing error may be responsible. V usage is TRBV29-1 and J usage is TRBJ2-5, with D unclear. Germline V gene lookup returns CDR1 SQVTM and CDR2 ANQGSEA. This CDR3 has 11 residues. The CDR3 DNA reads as TGCAGCGTTGGCGAAAGACTCGCCGGCGACTTC. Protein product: CSVGERLAGDF.

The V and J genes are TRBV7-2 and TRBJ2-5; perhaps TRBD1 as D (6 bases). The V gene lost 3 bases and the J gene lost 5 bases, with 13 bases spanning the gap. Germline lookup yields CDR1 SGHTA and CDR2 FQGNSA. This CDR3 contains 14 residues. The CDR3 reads CASSFQPGAETQYF. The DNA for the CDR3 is TGTGCCAGCAGCTTCCAGCCAGGGGCGGAGACCCAGTACTTC.

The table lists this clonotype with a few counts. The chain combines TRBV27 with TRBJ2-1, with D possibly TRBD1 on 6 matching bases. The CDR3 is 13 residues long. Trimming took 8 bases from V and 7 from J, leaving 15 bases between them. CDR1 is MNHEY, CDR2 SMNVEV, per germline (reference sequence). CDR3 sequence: CASSWGPRNEQFF. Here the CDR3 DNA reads TGTGCCAGCTCGTGGGGGCCAAGGAATGAGCAGTTCTTC.

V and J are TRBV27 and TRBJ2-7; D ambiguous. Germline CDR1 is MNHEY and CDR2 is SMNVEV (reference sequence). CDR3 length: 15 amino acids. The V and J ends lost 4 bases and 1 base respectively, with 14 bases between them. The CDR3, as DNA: TGTGCCAGCAGTTCTGAAGGGTATGGGTCCTACGAGCAGTACTTC. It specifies CASSSEGYGSYEQYF.

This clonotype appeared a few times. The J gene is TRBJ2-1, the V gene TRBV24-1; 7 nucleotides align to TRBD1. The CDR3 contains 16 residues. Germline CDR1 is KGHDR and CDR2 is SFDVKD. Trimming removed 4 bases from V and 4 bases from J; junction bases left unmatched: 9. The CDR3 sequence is CATSDFRQGPYNEQFF. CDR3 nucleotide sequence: TGTGCCACCAGTGACTTCCGACAGGGACCTTACAATGAGCAGTTCTTC.

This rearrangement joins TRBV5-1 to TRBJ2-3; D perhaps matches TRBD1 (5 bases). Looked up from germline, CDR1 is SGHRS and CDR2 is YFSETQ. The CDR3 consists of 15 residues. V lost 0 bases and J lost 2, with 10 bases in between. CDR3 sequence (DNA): TGCGCCAGCAGCTTGGGGACACAAGACACAGATACGCAGTATTTT. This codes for CASSLGTQDTDTQYF.

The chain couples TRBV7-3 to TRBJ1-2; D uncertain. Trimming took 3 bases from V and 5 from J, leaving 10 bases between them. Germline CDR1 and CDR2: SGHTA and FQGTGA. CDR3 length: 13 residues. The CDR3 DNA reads TGTGCCAGCAGCTTTCAAACGGAGTATGGCTACACCTTC. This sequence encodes CASSFQTEYGYTF.